The clone carrying this TCR beta chain came up a few times. Its antigen is unknown. Trimming stripped 3 bases from V and 4 bases from J, with 25 bases between. CDR1 SNHLY and CDR2 FYNNEI come from the germline V gene. The CDR3 runs to 18 residues. 60 Vbeta and 13 Jbeta primers were used in PCR. The table came from immunoSEQ multiplex PCR; TCRdb's copy has only in-frame clones and leaves some out. The sample shows some 190,000 clones, 80% of them seen only once. This record comes from a study of cytomegalovirus exposure and HLA in healthy donors. Study conclusions and caveats: When analyzed later, the rates of TCR association showed variation by HLA locus, with DRB1 the most and HLA-C the fewest. HLA alleles were associated with fewer than 20,000 TCR beta sequences in a later analysis at 0.05 false discovery rate. Across donors, presence/absence analyses took sequencing depth to be roughly uniform.

The clonotype originates from a girl aged 10-17 years in good health and CMV-seropositive. Sequencing input: PBMCs. This rearrangement joins TRBV2 to TRBJ2-7; D unresolved. This chain's CDR3 is CASSEGRPHSFRPYEQYF. The CDR3 coding sequence is TGTGCCAGCAGTGAGGGCAGACCCCACTCCTTTCGTCCATACGAGCAGTACTTC.